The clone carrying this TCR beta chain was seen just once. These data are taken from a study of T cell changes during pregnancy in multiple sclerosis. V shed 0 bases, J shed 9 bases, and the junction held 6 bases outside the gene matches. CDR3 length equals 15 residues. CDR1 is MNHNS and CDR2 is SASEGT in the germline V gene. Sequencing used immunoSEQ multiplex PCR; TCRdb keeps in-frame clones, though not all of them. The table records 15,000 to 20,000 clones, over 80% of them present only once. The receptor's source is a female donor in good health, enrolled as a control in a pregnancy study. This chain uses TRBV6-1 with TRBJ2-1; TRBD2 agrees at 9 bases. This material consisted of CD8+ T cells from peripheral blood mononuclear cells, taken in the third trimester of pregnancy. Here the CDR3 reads CASSEAGGGASEQFF. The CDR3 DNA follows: TGTGCCAGCAGTGAAGCTGGCGGGGGGGCCTCTGAGCAGTTCTTC.